The T cell receptor beta chain under discussion was sequenced for a study of beta chain features in type 1 diabetes. Study as a whole: Summed over all samples, the examined sorted cells came to about 110 million.

V lost 2 bases and J 5 bases, leaving 15 bases between the germline ends. The germline V gene has CDR1 SGHTA and CDR2 FQGNSA. The CDR3 loop spans 15 amino acids. Every single donor gave one heparinised blood draw, and these averaged approximately 120 mL. For this clone: What it recognizes is unknown.

Overall study results and limits: Moderate yet significant TCRB CDR3 shortening was seen in Type 1 diabetes patients in all four CD4+ subsets. At VDJ recombination sites, type 1 diabetes patients had fewer insertions and more deleted nucleotides.

Expressed TCRB transcripts were sequenced because the entire RNA isolate underwent reverse transcription. The protocol was immunoSEQ multiplex PCR, while the TCRdb copy is restricted to in-frame clones and leaves out a portion. The data show hundreds of thousands of clones, roughly a sixth seen once. The TCR sequence derives from a man aged 18 to 29 in good health. The chain combines TRBV7-2 with TRBJ2-5; D possibly matches TRBD1 or TRBD2 (5 bases each). The specimen sequenced was naive CD4+ T cells from blood. For the CDR3, the DNA is TGTGCCAGCAGCTTACGGGGCCTGGGGAGCGAGACCCAGTACTTC. Its protein product is CASSLRGLGSETQYF.